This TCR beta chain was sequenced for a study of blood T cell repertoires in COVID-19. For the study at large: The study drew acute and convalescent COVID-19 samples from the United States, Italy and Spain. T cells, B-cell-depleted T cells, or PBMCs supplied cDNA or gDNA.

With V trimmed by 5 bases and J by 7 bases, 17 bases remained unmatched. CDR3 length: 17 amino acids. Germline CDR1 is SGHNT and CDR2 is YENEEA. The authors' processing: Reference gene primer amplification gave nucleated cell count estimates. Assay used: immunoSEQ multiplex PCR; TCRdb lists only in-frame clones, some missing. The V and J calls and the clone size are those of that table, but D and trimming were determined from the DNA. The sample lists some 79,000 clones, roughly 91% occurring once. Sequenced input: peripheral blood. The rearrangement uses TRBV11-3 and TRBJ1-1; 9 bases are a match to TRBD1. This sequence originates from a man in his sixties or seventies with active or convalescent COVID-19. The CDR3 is CASSPGQGLPRSGEAFF. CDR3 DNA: TGTGCCAGCAGCCCTGGACAGGGGCTTCCCAGAAGCGGTGAAGCTTTCTTT.